The clone carrying this TCR beta chain was observed many times. Its antigen remains unidentified. MiXCR was run by TCRdb on the reads, yielding one entry per CDR3 protein. The table records some 280,000 distinct CDR3 sequences, about an eighth of them present only once. The CDR3 runs 12 residues. Germline lookup yields CDR1 MGHRA and CDR2 YSYEKL. V was clipped by 3 bases and J by 7 bases, with 4 bases between them. This entry belongs to a study of T cell repertoires in cytomegalovirus infection. As for the study in general: The public TCR beta signatures pointed to both CMV infection and matching HLA type. Findings and limits, study-wide: HLA-C-restricted CMV-specific TCR beta clonotypes were dominant in the ex vivo response.

The V gene is TRBV4-1, the J gene TRBJ1-6; no clear D. Source material: PBMCs. The source of this sequence is a human donor in good health (CMV status not recorded). Some clones in this sample may be carry-over from other donors' samples. CDR3 residues: CASSQGNSPLHF. The DNA of the CDR3 is TGCGCCAGCAGCCAGGGGAATTCACCCCTCCACTTT.